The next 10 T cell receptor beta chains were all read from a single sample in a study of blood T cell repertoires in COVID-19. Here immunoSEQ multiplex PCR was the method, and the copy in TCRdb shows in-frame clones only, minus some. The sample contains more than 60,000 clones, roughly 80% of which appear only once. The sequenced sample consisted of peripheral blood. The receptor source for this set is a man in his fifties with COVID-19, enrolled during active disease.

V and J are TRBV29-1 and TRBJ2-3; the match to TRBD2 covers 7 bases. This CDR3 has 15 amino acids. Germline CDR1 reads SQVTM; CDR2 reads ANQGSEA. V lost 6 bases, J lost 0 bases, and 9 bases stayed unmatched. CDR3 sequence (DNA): TGCAGCGTCGCCGCGGGACTACTAAGCACAGATACGCAGTATTTT. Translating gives CSVAAGLLSTDTQYF.

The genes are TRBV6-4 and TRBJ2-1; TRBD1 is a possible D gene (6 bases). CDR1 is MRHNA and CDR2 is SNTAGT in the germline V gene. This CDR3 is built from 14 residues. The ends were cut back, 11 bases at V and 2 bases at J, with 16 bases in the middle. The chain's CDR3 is CAGKDSWAYNEQFF. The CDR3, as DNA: TGTGCCGGAAAGGACAGTTGGGCCTACAATGAGCAGTTCTTC.

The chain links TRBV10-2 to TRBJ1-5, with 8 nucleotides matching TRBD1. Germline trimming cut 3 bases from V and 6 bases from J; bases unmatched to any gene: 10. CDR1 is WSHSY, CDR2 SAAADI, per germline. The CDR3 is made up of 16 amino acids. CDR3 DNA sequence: TGCGCCAGCAGTGATACTGTCGGACAGGGAAGTCAGCCCCAGCATTTT. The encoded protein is CASSDTVGQGSQPQHF.

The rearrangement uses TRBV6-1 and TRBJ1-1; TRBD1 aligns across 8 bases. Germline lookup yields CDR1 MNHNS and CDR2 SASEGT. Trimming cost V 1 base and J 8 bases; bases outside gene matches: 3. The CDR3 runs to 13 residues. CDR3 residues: CASSEVGTGEAFF. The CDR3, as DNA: TGTGCCAGCAGTGAAGTTGGGACAGGAGAAGCTTTCTTT.

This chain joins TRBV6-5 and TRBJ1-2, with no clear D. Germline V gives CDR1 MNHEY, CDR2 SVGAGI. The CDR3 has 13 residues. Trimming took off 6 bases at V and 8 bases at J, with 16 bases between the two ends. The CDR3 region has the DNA TGTGCCAGCAGCCGACCCGGCCTAGTAGGCTACACCTTC. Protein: CASSRPGLVGYTF.

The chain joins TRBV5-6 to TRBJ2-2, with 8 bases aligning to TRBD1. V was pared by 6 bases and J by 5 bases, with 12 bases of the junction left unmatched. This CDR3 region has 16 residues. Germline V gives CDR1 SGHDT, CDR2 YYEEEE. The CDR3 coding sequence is TGTGCCAGCACCCGGAGGGGCAGGGGGCAAACCGGGGAGCTGTTTTTT. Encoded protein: CASTRRGRGQTGELFF.

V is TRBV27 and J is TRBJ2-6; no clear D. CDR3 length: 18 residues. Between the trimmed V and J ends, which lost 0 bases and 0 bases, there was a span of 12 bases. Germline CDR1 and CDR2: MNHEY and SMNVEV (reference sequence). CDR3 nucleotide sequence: TGTGCCAGCAGTTTATCGCTTAACAGTTACTCTGGGGCCAACGTCCTGACTTTC. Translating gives CASSLSLNSYSGANVLTF. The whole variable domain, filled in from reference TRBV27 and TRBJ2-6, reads EAQVTQNPRYLITVTGKKLTVTCSQNMNHEYMSWYRQDPGLGLRQIYYSMNVEVTDKGDVPEGYKVSRKEKRNFPLILESPSPNQTSLYFCASSLSLNSYSGANVLTFGAGSRLTVL.

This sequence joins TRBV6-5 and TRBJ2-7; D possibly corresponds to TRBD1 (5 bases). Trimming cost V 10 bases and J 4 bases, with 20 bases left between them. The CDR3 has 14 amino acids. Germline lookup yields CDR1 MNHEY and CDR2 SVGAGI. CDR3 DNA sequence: TGTGCCATCAGGCAAGGGGTGGGAAAATACGAGCAGTACTTC. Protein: CAIRQGVGKYEQYF.

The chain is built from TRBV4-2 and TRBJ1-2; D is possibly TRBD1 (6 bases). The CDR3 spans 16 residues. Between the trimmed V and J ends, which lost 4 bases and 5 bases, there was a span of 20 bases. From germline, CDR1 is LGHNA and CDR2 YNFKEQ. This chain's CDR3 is CASSPGVGAAGYGYTF. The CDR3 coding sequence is TGTGCCAGCAGCCCAGGGGTTGGGGCCGCAGGATATGGCTACACCTTC.

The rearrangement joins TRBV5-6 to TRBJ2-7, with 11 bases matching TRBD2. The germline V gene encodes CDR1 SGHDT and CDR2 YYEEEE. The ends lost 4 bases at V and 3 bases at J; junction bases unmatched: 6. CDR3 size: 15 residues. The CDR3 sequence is CASSDSGGGNYEQYF. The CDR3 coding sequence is TGTGCCAGCAGCGATAGCGGGGGGGGTAACTACGAGCAGTACTTC.